This T cell receptor (beta chain) was retrieved from a study of cytomegalovirus exposure and HLA in healthy donors. Study-level findings and limits: The availability of immune exposure information extended only to CMV serostatus.

About this clone itself: Its antigen is as yet unknown.

PCR primers comprised 60 Vbeta and 13 Jbeta primers. Here immunoSEQ multiplex PCR was the method, and the copy in TCRdb shows in-frame clones only, minus some. This table holds some 150,000 clones, roughly 70% found once. Germline V gene sequence: CDR1 LNHDA, CDR2 SQIVND (reference sequence). CDR3 length equals 13 residues. V shed 9 bases and J shed 2 bases, with 11 bases lying between them. The origin of this receptor is a man in his thirties or forties in good health and CMV-seronegative. Sequences were obtained from PBMCs. The chain recombines TRBV19 with TRBJ1-5; D remains unclear. CDR3 DNA sequence: TGTGCCAGCGCGAGTATGGGCAATCAGCCCCAGCATTTT. Amino acids: CASASMGNQPQHF.